This entry features one TCR beta chain sequence. Its antigen remains unknown. The data derive from a study of vaccination and CD4 T cells after COVID-19. On the study more broadly: Six males and four females constituted the convalescent cohort, two of whom were Hispanic. Notes on the study in general: Convalescent patients displayed spike mono-reactivity in 304 of 307 vaccine-specific clones.

The treatment denotes: approximately 11-day PBMC culture with coronavirus spike peptide pools or control peptides (ViraFEST assay). Per germline, CDR1 MNHNS and CDR2 SASEGT. This CDR3 region has 15 residues. The J segment lost 3 bases and the V segment lost 6 bases, leaving 6 bases of the junction unmatched. Sequencing of cultured CD4+ T cell DNA used the Oncomine TCR Beta short-read assay. Each CDR3 protein is one row after TCRdb ran MiXCR on the PCR reads. Of more than 9,000 distinct CDR3 sequences in the sample, around a quarter are singletons; the top ten hold roughly 26%. V is TRBV6-1 and J is TRBJ2-7, with TRBD2 matching over 12 bases. This sequence originates from a human donor who received a COVID-19 vaccine. Source: CD4+ T cells from blood, cultured in vitro, taken before SARS-CoV-2 vaccination. In DNA form, the CDR3 reads TGTGCCAGCAGCCCATCGGGACTAGCGGGCTACGAGCAGTACTTC. Amino acids: CASSPSGLAGYEQYF.